This TCR beta chain was sequenced in a study of blood T cell repertoires in COVID-19 (dated by TCRdb to 2020 to 2022). For the study in its entirety: Collaborator samples came from the United States, Italy and Spain and covered acute and convalescent phases of COVID-19. The material from the prospective study consisted of cDNA or gDNA derived from T cells, B-cell-depleted T cells, or PBMCs. Subjects who had been exposed to COVID-19, were actively infected with it, or had recovered from it provided the deeply sampled blood TCRbeta repertoires that made up the dataset. The repertoires were released in a freely available public database intended as a resource for research on the immune response to SARS-CoV-2. The samples were drawn from the first 160 participants of the ongoing ImmuneRACE study and from 1,254 subjects provided by 6 global collaborators. Nearly every sample came with metadata listing a de-identified subject ID, COVID-19 status, age in years and sex. Where HLA class I and class II types were available, the types were taken from metadata supplied by the sample provider, not from assay-based typing. Points the paper makes about the study in general: The quantity of clinical and demographic metadata differed by source and by participant and was supplied without curation.

TCRbeta CDR3 regions were amplified from genomic DNA by means of the immunoSEQ Assay, a bias-controlled multiplex PCR. The study's own analysis went as follows. Within the assay, amplification of reference gene primers was used to estimate how many nucleated cells each sample contained. Sequence reads were collapsed and filtered to measure the absolute abundance of every unique TCRbeta CDR3 rearrangement. For each sample, productive Simpson clonality was calculated as the square root of Simpson's diversity index over productive rearrangements. Held by TCRdb, this immuneACCESS table contains in-frame sequences only and omits some clones. Under half of the omission traces to an unresolved V gene where checked; the cause of the rest is unknown. That table supplies the V and J calls and clone size; D and trimming were determined from the DNA. Within this sample are roughly 30,000 clones, with less than 80% of them counted one time only. The top ten hold around 20% of the sample.

At the junction V is shortened by 1 base and J by 7 bases, with 12 bases in between. The CDR3 covers 14 residues, taking in both the cysteine and the phenylalanine. The kept DNA is CDR3 alone, 42 bases in frame from the first base. The germline V gene sets CDR1 to SGHRS and CDR2 to YFSETQ. Each collaborating institution followed its own protocols to collect whole blood in K2EDTA tubes. For TCRbeta analysis, collaborator samples were shipped as frozen whole blood, as isolated PBMCs, or as DNA extracted from either sample type. Details on this clone: The specificity of this receptor is unknown. No per-base quality is available; no much larger clone lies one base away.

The chain was built from TRBV5-1 and TRBJ2-1, with TRBD2 perhaps the D gene, on 6 matching bases. Source material: peripheral blood. This sequence was found in a boy younger than 10 with active or convalescent COVID-19. The CDR3 loop reads CASSLTSHGNEQFF. The DNA sequence is given as TGCGCCAGCAGCTTGACTAGCCATGGGAATGAGCAGTTCTTC. The CDR3, completed at both ends by the reference TRBV5-1 and TRBJ2-1 genes, gives the full variable domain KAGVTQTPRYLIKTRGQQVTLSCSPISGHRSVSWYQQTPGQGLQFLFEYFSETQRNKGNFPGRFSGRQFSNSRSEMNVSTLELGDSALYLCASSLTSHGNEQFFGPGTRLTVL.